The 30 T cell receptor beta chains presented below share a single source sample, sequenced in a study of Graves' ophthalmopathy and Graves' hyperthyroidism. Beta-chain TCR CDR3 regions were amplified from RNA transcripts. Amplification began with first-round RT-PCR using HTBI primers, then second-round multiplex PCR was performed. TCRdb re-called the multiplex PCR reads through MiXCR, storing one row per CDR3 protein. The data hold around 520,000 distinct CDR3 sequences, with less than 40% observed a single time. Sequencing was carried out using peripheral blood or thyroid tissue (not recorded which). These receptors all come from an adult man with Graves' hyperthyroidism.

This clonotype came up many times. The genes are TRBV5-1 and TRBJ2-2; no definite D call. V was shortened by 4 bases and J by 1 base, with 14 bases between the two germline ends. CDR1 is SGHRS, CDR2 YFSETQ, per germline. CDR3 length: 16 residues. CDR3 in amino acids: CASSPLAGGNTGELFF. DNA of the CDR3: TGCGCCAGCAGCCCCCTTGCCGGTGGGAACACCGGGGAGCTGTTTTTT.

This chain joins TRBV20-1 and TRBJ1-1, with D perhaps matching TRBD1 (5 bases). Germline-derived CDR1 and CDR2 are DFQATT and SNEGSKA (reference sequence). The CDR3 contains 13 residues. The V end was cut by 6 bases, the J end by 0 bases, with 11 bases between. The CDR3 DNA sequence: TGCAGTGCCCACGGACACATGAACACTGAAGCTTTCTTT. It encodes CSAHGHMNTEAFF.

About this clonotype itself: Being one base from a much bigger clone, this may be a read error. As DNA, the CDR3 is TGCGCCAGCAGGTTGGGGACAGGGAGCTCCTACGGGCAGTACTTC. Its protein is CASRLGTGSSYGQYF. This chain links TRBV5-1 with TRBJ2-7, with 9 positions matching TRBD1. This CDR3 region has 15 residues. The germline gives CDR1 SGHRS, CDR2 YFSETQ.

This clonotype was observed at least ten times. J is TRBJ1-2 and V is TRBV29-1; 7 bases agree with TRBD1. V lost 2 bases, J lost 3 bases, and 6 bases stayed unmatched. CDR3 length equals 14 residues. CDR1 SQVTM and CDR2 ANQGSEA come from the germline V gene. CDR3 sequence: CSVERPGTDYGYTF. The CDR3 DNA follows: TGCAGCGTTGAAAGGCCGGGGACAGACTATGGCTACACCTTC.

The chain uses TRBV7-2 and TRBJ2-5; no clear D gene. The CDR3 sequence is 16 residues long. Trimming stripped 5 bases from V and 9 bases from J, with 25 bases between. CDR1 SGHTA and CDR2 FQGNSA come from the germline V gene. The CDR3 loop reads CASSPPRRISNQPQYF. The CDR3 coding sequence is TGTGCCAGCAGCCCACCGCGACGGATTAGCAATCAGCCCCAGTACTTC.

This clonotype has a single count. The chain joins TRBV7-9 to TRBJ1-3; no reliable D call. Germline V gene data show CDR1 as SEHNR and CDR2 as FQNEAQ (reference sequence). The CDR3 consists of 15 residues. V gave up 0 bases and J gave up 4 bases, with 10 bases separating them. The chain's CDR3 is CASSLARLDGNTIYF. The CDR3 bases are TGTGCCAGCAGCTTAGCGAGGTTGGACGGAAACACCATATATTTT.

The CDR3 DNA sequence: TGTGCCAGCCAAAGACCGGGGGGCTCACCCCTCCACTTT. Protein sequence: CASQRPGGSPLHF. This chain joins TRBV7-8 and TRBJ1-6; D is perhaps TRBD1 (6 bases). The germline CDR1 and CDR2 sequences are SGHVS and FQNEAQ. V gave up 8 bases and J gave up 10 bases, with 15 bases separating them. The CDR3 consists of 13 residues.

The chain joins TRBV20-1 to TRBJ1-5; 11 bases map to TRBD1. This CDR3 is 16 amino acids long. With 3 bases clipped from V and 3 bases from J, the junction kept 7 bases outside the gene matches. Per the germline V gene, CDR1 is DFQATT and CDR2 is SNEGSKA (reference sequence). The DNA for the CDR3 is TGCAGTGCTAGGTCAGGGACAGGGGGTTTCAATCAGCCCCAGCATTTT. It yields the protein CSARSGTGGFNQPQHF.

This clonotype has only a few counts. The chain employs TRBV10-1 and TRBJ2-3; D possibly corresponds to TRBD2 (5 bases). The V end lost 8 bases, the J end lost 0 bases, and 9 bases lay between the germline ends. The CDR3 runs 13 residues. Germline-derived CDR1 and CDR2 are WNHNN and SYGVQD (reference sequence). The DNA for the CDR3 is TGCGCCAGCGGGAGAGGGAGCACAGATACGCAGTATTTT. This gives the protein CASGRGSTDTQYF.

In its sample, this clonotype was seen many times. The chain links TRBV20-1 to TRBJ1-1, with D maybe TRBD1 (6 bases). The germline CDR1 and CDR2 sequences are DFQATT and SNEGSKA (reference sequence). The CDR3 consists of 16 residues. The V end was cut by 0 bases, the J end by 0 bases, with 14 bases between. This CDR3 reads CSARDIRAGVNTEAFF. CDR3 coding DNA: TGCAGTGCTAGAGATATTAGGGCAGGGGTGAACACTGAAGCTTTCTTT.

This clonotype appeared many times. The chain recombines TRBV6-1 with TRBJ1-5; 8 bases are shared with TRBD1. V trimming: 1 base; J trimming: 3 bases; junction bases outside the gene matches: 2. Germline V gene sequence: CDR1 MNHNS, CDR2 SASEGT. This CDR3 spans 15 amino acids. The CDR3 region is CASSEDRGYNQPQHF. The DNA of the CDR3 is TGTGCCAGCAGTGAAGACAGGGGGTACAATCAGCCCCAGCATTTT.

This clonotype was seen only a few times. This may come from a read error, since a much larger clone is one base off. The chain has TRBV12-3 or TRBV12-4 and TRBJ1-5; D is unclear. This CDR3 has 12 amino acids. CDR3 DNA: TGTGTCAGCAGTTTAGATGAACAGCCCCAGCATTTT. Protein product: CVSSLDEQPQHF.

This clonotype was detected only a few times. The V gene is TRBV5-5, the J gene TRBJ2-2, with D perhaps matching TRBD1 (5 bases). Germline V gene sequence: CDR1 SGHKS, CDR2 YYEKEE (reference sequence). The CDR3 runs to 17 residues. The V and J ends lost 5 bases and 3 bases respectively, with 20 bases between them. CDR3 in DNA: TGTGCCAGCAGTTCGATTACGATCCAGGGCTACACCGGGGAGCTGTTTTTT. Translating gives CASSSITIQGYTGELFF.

At least ten counts were recorded for this clonotype. J is TRBJ1-2 and V is TRBV19; unclear D gene. The V gene lost 6 bases and the J gene lost 2 bases, with 13 bases spanning the gap. The germline V gene has CDR1 LNHDA and CDR2 SQIVND (reference sequence). The CDR3 loop spans 14 amino acids. CDR3 sequence reads: CASSTDGKNYGYTF. Written as DNA, the CDR3 is TGTGCCAGTAGCACTGACGGGAAAAACTATGGCTACACCTTC.

This clonotype was seen repeatedly, ten times or more. This sequence joins TRBV5-8 and TRBJ1-3; the D is unclear. Germline lookup yields CDR1 SGHTS and CDR2 YDEGEE. The V end was cut by 0 bases, the J end by 0 bases, with 19 bases between. The CDR3 has 19 amino acids. The DNA of the CDR3 is TGTGCCAGCAGCTTGGATCACAGCTACCCTCGAAGCTCTGGAAACACCATATATTTT. Its protein product is CASSLDHSYPRSSGNTIYF.

This clonotype was seen ten or more times. The chain combines TRBV2 with TRBJ1-2; 9 nucleotides match TRBD1. The CDR3 has 15 residues. Germline CDR1 and CDR2: SNHLY and FYNNEI. V shed 0 bases, J shed 4 bases, and the junction held 3 bases outside the gene matches. The CDR3 region is CASSEASGQGYGYTF. CDR3 DNA sequence: TGTGCCAGCAGTGAAGCATCGGGACAGGGCTATGGCTACACCTTC.

The chain couples TRBV7-9 to TRBJ1-5; no clear D. This CDR3 contains 15 residues. Trimming removed 5 bases at V and 6 bases at J, with 17 bases between. Germline assignment: CDR1 SEHNR and CDR2 FQNEAQ (reference sequence). The CDR3 here is CASSPGPQTGQPQHF. CDR3 coding DNA: TGTGCCAGCAGCCCCGGGCCGCAGACGGGTCAGCCCCAGCATTTT.

This clonotype was observed a few times. This rearrangement joins TRBV20-1 to TRBJ2-7; TRBD2 might be the D (6 bases). The V gene lost 2 bases and the J gene lost 4 bases, with 18 bases spanning the gap. Germline-derived CDR1 and CDR2 are DFQATT and SNEGSKA (reference sequence). The CDR3 is made up of 15 amino acids. CDR3 coding DNA: TGCAGTGCTAGACCTTACGGGACTGCCACTTACGAGCAGTACTTC. It encodes CSARPYGTATYEQYF.

The chain links TRBV15 to TRBJ2-7; 9 nucleotides align to TRBD2. The V gene end was trimmed by 5 bases and the J gene end by 5 bases; junction bases not matched to a gene: 10. Germline V gene data show CDR1 as LNHNV and CDR2 as YYDKDF (reference sequence). The CDR3 consists of 15 residues. The CDR3 reads CATSVSLAGGHEQYF. Written as DNA, the CDR3 is TGTGCCACCAGCGTATCACTAGCGGGCGGACACGAGCAGTACTTC.

This clonotype was recorded at least ten times. This chain connects TRBV4-1 to TRBJ2-7; TRBD1 agrees at 7 bases. This CDR3 is 15 amino acids long. Germline V gives CDR1 MGHRA, CDR2 YSYEKL. Trimming removed 1 base from V and 3 bases from J; junction bases left unmatched: 6. The CDR3 is CASSQGPRTGYEQYF. The CDR3 region has the DNA TGCGCCAGCAGCCAAGGGCCTAGGACAGGCTACGAGCAGTACTTC.

The chain carries TRBV10-3 and TRBJ2-7; D remains unclear. CDR3 length equals 13 residues. Germline V gene data show CDR1 as ENHRY and CDR2 as SYGVKD. V was trimmed by 2 bases and J by 3 bases, leaving 8 bases between them. CDR3 DNA: TGTGCCATCAGTGAGATCGGGTACTACGAGCAGTACTTC. This sequence encodes CAISEIGYYEQYF.

This clonotype was observed a handful of times. The J gene is TRBJ2-1, the V gene TRBV29-1; D gene ambiguous. Germline CDR1 SQVTM, CDR2 ANQGSEA. This CDR3 spans 12 amino acids. Trimming stripped 1 base from V and 5 bases from J, with 6 bases between. For the CDR3, the DNA is TGCAGCGTTGAAGGGTTCGACAATGAGCAGTTCTTC. This translates into CSVEGFDNEQFF.

The chain uses TRBV25-1 and TRBJ2-5, with 8 positions matching TRBD1. This CDR3 is built from 15 residues. V lost 2 bases and J lost 2; bases outside the gene matches: 4. The germline gives CDR1 MGHDK, CDR2 SYGVNS. This CDR3 is CASSERRGHQETQYF. CDR3 in DNA: TGTGCCAGCAGTGAACGCAGGGGGCATCAAGAGACCCAGTACTTC.

The sample holds many counts of this clonotype. This rearrangement joins TRBV24-1 to TRBJ2-2; a possible D gene is TRBD1 (5 bases). The CDR3 has 15 amino acids. V shed 10 bases and J shed 5 bases, with 19 bases lying between them. CDR1 KGHDR and CDR2 SFDVKD come from the germline V gene. Here the CDR3 DNA reads TGTGCCACTGGTGGGGTGCAGGGTCCAACCGGGGAGCTGTTTTTT. It specifies CATGGVQGPTGELFF.

This clonotype has a count of ten or more. The rearrangement uses TRBV7-3 and TRBJ2-5; D may match TRBD1 or TRBD2 (5 bases each). The CDR3 consists of 19 residues. Germline V gene lookup returns CDR1 SGHTA and CDR2 FQGTGA. V lost 1 base to trimming and J lost 5 bases, with 26 bases between them. The CDR3 nucleotides are TGTGCCAGCAGCTTAAGAGGGGAGAGGAATATCCCGGGCGGGGAGACCCAGTACTTC. Translating it yields CASSLRGERNIPGGETQYF.

The chain recombines TRBV24-1 with TRBJ2-5, with 14 bases aligning to TRBD2. The CDR3 totals 13 residues. Germline CDR1 and CDR2: KGHDR and SFDVKD. This CDR3 reads CARLAGGSETQYF. The DNA for the CDR3 is TGTGCAAGACTAGCGGGAGGGTCTGAGACCCAGTACTTC.

With respect to this clonotype: It may be a read error: a sequence one base away is much more abundant. The V and J genes are TRBV27 and TRBJ2-7, with D possibly TRBD2 on 5 matching bases. The CDR3 covers 13 residues. Germline CDR1 and CDR2: MNHEY and SMNVEV (reference sequence). The CDR3 DNA reads as TGTGCCAGCAGGTTATCGAGGGACTACGAGCAGTACTTC. This translates into CASRLSRDYEQYF.

This clonotype was observed many times. The CDR3 loop reads CAISESEWKTQYF. The CDR3 DNA follows: TGTGCCATCAGTGAGTCAGAGTGGAAGACCCAGTACTTC. V usage is TRBV10-3 and J usage is TRBJ2-5; D is ambiguous. Per germline, CDR1 ENHRY and CDR2 SYGVKD. V was cut by 0 bases and J by 6 bases, with 8 bases left in between. The CDR3 loop spans 13 amino acids.

This clonotype has only a few counts. The V gene is TRBV6-6, the J gene TRBJ1-1; no definite D call. V was clipped by 2 bases and J by 6 bases, with 7 bases between them. The CDR3 runs to 12 residues. CDR1 is MNHNY, CDR2 SVGAGI, per germline (reference sequence). This CDR3 is CASSYTGAEAFF. CDR3 in DNA: TGTGCCAGCAGTTACACGGGTGCTGAAGCTTTCTTT.

To note about this clonotype: A much larger clone is a single base away; this may be a read error. This CDR3 is missing its conserved last phenylalanine or tryptophan, likely due to a read error. This chain connects TRBV9 to TRBJ1-1; perhaps TRBD1 as D (6 bases). The CDR3 sequence is 13 residues long. The ends were cut back, 4 bases at V and 4 bases at J, with 11 bases in the middle. Germline CDR1 reads SGDLS; CDR2 reads YYNGEE. The CDR3 DNA reads TGTGCCAGCAGCTTGGCGGACAGCACTGAAGCTTTCCTT. Amino acids: CASSLADSTEAFL.